The 26 T cell receptor beta chains below all came from one sample that was sequenced in a study of CD8+ T cells in alopecia areata. Treatment defined: oral pan-JAK inhibitor, 5-10 mg twice daily. cDNA prepared by RNA extraction and subsequent reverse transcription served as the template for sequencing. The repertoire was sequenced with immunoSEQ multiplex PCR; TCRdb's copy has only in-frame clones and lacks some. The sample lists about 120,000 clones; roughly 63% were seen once. The specimen was CD8+ T cells sorted from blood, collected at week 4, from a patient treated with tofacitinib. These TCRs come from a human donor with alopecia areata.

This clone was observed a handful of times. The V and J genes are TRBV29-1 and TRBJ1-2, with 10 bases matching TRBD1. The CDR3 is 13 residues long. The ends lost 6 bases at V and 5 bases at J; junction bases unmatched: 6. CDR1 is SQVTM, CDR2 ANQGSEA, per germline. This CDR3 is CSVTGTGAYGYTF. The CDR3 bases are TGCAGCGTAACCGGGACAGGGGCATATGGCTACACCTTC.

The rearrangement uses TRBV28 and TRBJ2-7; tentative D call: TRBD1 (6 bases). The germline V gene encodes CDR1 MDHEN and CDR2 SYDVKM. The ends were cut back, 4 bases at V and 3 bases at J, with 16 bases in the middle. This CDR3 is 15 amino acids long. In DNA form, the CDR3 reads TGTGCCAGCAGTTCCCTAGGACAGACGAGCTACGAGCAGTACTTC. Protein: CASSSLGQTSYEQYF.

For the CDR3, the DNA is TGTGCCAGCAGCATAGGGGCTACCCGCACAGATACGCAGTATTTT. Translated, it gives CASSIGATRTDTQYF. This chain uses TRBV11-2 with TRBJ2-3; TRBD1 is a possible D gene (5 bases). The CDR3 length is 15 residues. Trimming cost V 5 bases and J 1 base, with 13 bases left between them. Germline V gene sequence: CDR1 SGHAT, CDR2 FQNNGV.

V gene TRBV11-2 combines with J gene TRBJ2-3; D perhaps matches TRBD1 (6 bases). The germline gives CDR1 SGHAT, CDR2 FQNNGV. Trimming took 1 base from V and 1 from J, leaving 9 bases between them. CDR3 length: 15 amino acids. Written as DNA, the CDR3 is TGTGCCAGCAGCTTAGGGGCAGGGGGCACAGATACGCAGTATTTT. It codes for CASSLGAGGTDTQYF.

The rearrangement links TRBV29-1 to TRBJ1-2, with 7 bases lining up with TRBD1. Germline CDR1 SQVTM, CDR2 ANQGSEA. The length of the CDR3 is 12 residues. J lost 5 bases, V lost 7 bases, and 7 bases had no gene match. CDR3: CSAFTGVYGYTF. Written as DNA, the CDR3 is TGCAGCGCATTCACAGGGGTGTATGGCTACACCTTC.

The CDR3 DNA is TGTGCCAGCAGGGGCGACACCTACGAGCAGTACTTC. As protein: CASRGDTYEQYF. V is TRBV7-9 and J is TRBJ2-7; D gene ambiguous. V was clipped by 6 bases and J by 2 bases, with 8 bases between them. CDR3 size: 12 residues. CDR1 SEHNR and CDR2 FQNEAQ come from the germline V gene (reference sequence). Full variable domain (missing parts from reference TRBV7-9 and TRBJ2-7): DTGVSQNPRHKITKRGQNVTFRCDPISEHNRLYWYRQTLGQGPEFLTYFQNEAQLEKSRLLSDRFSAERPKGSFSTLEIQRTEQGDSAMYLCASRGDTYEQYFGPGTRLTVT.

The V call is TRBV29-1, the J call TRBJ2-7; 7 positions match TRBD1. The length of the CDR3 is 14 residues. Germline V gene sequence: CDR1 SQVTM, CDR2 ANQGSEA. The J segment lost 0 bases and the V segment lost 6 bases, leaving 8 bases of the junction unmatched. CDR3 sequence (DNA): TGCAGCGTGGGCGGACAGGAGCTCTCCTACGAGCAGTACTTC. It yields the protein CSVGGQELSYEQYF.

This clone appeared a few times. V gene TRBV29-1 combines with J gene TRBJ1-2; 7 nucleotides align to TRBD1. The CDR3 extends over 18 amino acids. Germline CDR1 reads SQVTM; CDR2 reads ANQGSEA. With V trimmed by 0 bases and J by 6 bases, 19 bases remained unmatched. CDR3 loop: CSVEDWLLHRGTGHGYTF. The CDR3 DNA reads TGCAGCGTTGAAGATTGGCTATTACACAGGGGTACGGGGCATGGCTACACCTTC.

The CDR3 sequence is CASSQDGRMTDTQYF. The DNA of the CDR3 is TGTGCCAGCAGCCAAGATGGGAGGATGACAGATACGCAGTATTTT. The chain couples TRBV4-2 to TRBJ2-3; TRBD2 is a possible D gene (6 bases). The CDR3 has 15 residues. Trimming took 0 bases from V and 3 from J, leaving 10 bases between them. Germline-derived CDR1 and CDR2 are LGHNA and YNFKEQ.

This chain links TRBV30 with TRBJ2-1, with TRBD1 matching 10 bases. The CDR3 runs to 14 residues. The ends lost 4 bases at V and 2 bases at J; junction bases unmatched: 2. Germline V gene sequence: CDR1 GTSNPN, CDR2 SVGIG (reference sequence). The CDR3 loop is CAWMGTGAYNEQFF. The CDR3 nucleotides are TGTGCCTGGATGGGGACAGGGGCCTACAATGAGCAGTTCTTC.

V and J are TRBV5-4 and TRBJ1-6; unclear D gene. V was clipped by 0 bases and J by 7 bases, with 17 bases between them. From germline, CDR1 is SGHNT and CDR2 YYREEE (reference sequence). There are 17 residues in the CDR3. CDR3 protein: CASSLGTVLTGNSPLHF. The CDR3 region has the DNA TGTGCCAGCAGCTTGGGCACGGTGCTAACGGGGAATTCACCCCTCCACTTT.

This clone was recorded once. This sequence joins TRBV30 and TRBJ2-2, with no clear D. V gave up 1 base and J gave up 7 bases, with 7 bases separating them. The CDR3 runs 12 residues. Germline CDR1 GTSNPN, CDR2 SVGIG (reference sequence). CDR3 in amino acids: CAWSDSYGELFF. As DNA, the CDR3 is TGTGCCTGGAGTGATAGCTACGGGGAGCTGTTTTTT.

The chain combines TRBV2 with TRBJ2-6; D might be TRBD2 (7 bases). Germline V CDR1 and CDR2: SNHLY, FYNNEI. The CDR3 runs 19 residues. Trimming cost V 11 bases and J 0 bases, with 26 bases left between them. The chain's CDR3 is CAGSPRGPVSISGANVLTF. CDR3 DNA: TGTGCCGGTTCTCCGCGGGGGCCCGTCTCGATCTCTGGGGCCAACGTCCTGACTTTC.

This chain uses TRBV27 with TRBJ2-7, with a possible D match to TRBD2 (6 bases). Between the trimmed V and J ends, which lost 2 bases and 0 bases, there was a span of 8 bases. CDR3 length: 14 residues. CDR1 is MNHEY, CDR2 SMNVEV, per germline (reference sequence). CDR3: CASSLKEGSYEQYF. DNA of the CDR3: TGTGCCAGCAGTTTAAAGGAGGGCTCCTACGAGCAGTACTTC.

The chain is built from TRBV27 and TRBJ2-5; either TRBD1 or TRBD2 may supply D (5 bases each). The CDR3 extends over 16 amino acids. The ends were cut back, 5 bases at V and 4 bases at J, with 20 bases in the middle. From germline, CDR1 is MNHEY and CDR2 SMNVEV (reference sequence). CDR3 DNA sequence: TGTGCCAGCAGTATGATCGACTATAGGGGCCTAGAGACCCAGTACTTC. Its protein is CASSMIDYRGLETQYF.

This clone was detected once. The V call is TRBV27, the J call TRBJ2-6, with D perhaps TRBD1 (6 bases). The CDR3 runs to 15 residues. The V and J ends lost 2 bases and 2 bases respectively, with 7 bases between them. The germline CDR1 and CDR2 sequences are MNHEY and SMNVEV (reference sequence). CDR3 region: CASSLNRAGANVLTF. CDR3 DNA sequence: TGTGCCAGCAGTTTAAACAGGGCTGGGGCCAACGTCCTGACTTTC.

The rearrangement links TRBV29-1 to TRBJ2-5; 9 bases align to TRBD2. This CDR3 spans 14 amino acids. V was clipped by 5 bases and J by 5 bases; unmatched bases: 9. CDR1 is SQVTM and CDR2 is ANQGSEA in the germline V gene. The CDR3 loop reads CSVPGTSPSETQYF. The CDR3 DNA reads as TGCAGCGTTCCCGGGACTAGCCCGTCCGAGACCCAGTACTTC.

V usage is TRBV29-1 and J usage is TRBJ2-7; TRBD1 matches 7 bases. The CDR3 has 12 residues. V gave up 6 bases and J gave up 3 bases; unmatched junction bases: 5. Germline-derived CDR1 and CDR2 are SQVTM and ANQGSEA. The CDR3 loop is CSVGTERYEQYF. CDR3 DNA sequence: TGCAGCGTAGGGACAGAGCGCTACGAGCAGTACTTC.

The CDR3 is CASSLGQGGNQPQHF. CDR3 nucleotide sequence: TGTGCCAGCAGCTTGGGACAGGGAGGCAATCAGCCCCAGCATTTT. This sequence joins TRBV5-6 and TRBJ1-5; 7 nucleotides agree with TRBD1. The CDR3 spans 15 residues. With V trimmed by 0 bases and J by 2 bases, 2 bases remained unmatched. Germline lookup yields CDR1 SGHDT and CDR2 YYEEEE.

On this clone itself: The same CDR3 arises from other DNA sequences in this sample as well. This chain joins TRBV7-2 and TRBJ2-7; D is undetermined. The CDR3 is made up of 11 amino acids. Trimming removed 3 bases from V and 2 bases from J, with 2 bases in between. Germline values: CDR1 SGHTA, CDR2 FQGNSA. CDR3 sequence: CASSFTYEQYF. In DNA form, the CDR3 reads TGTGCCAGCAGCTTCACCTACGAGCAGTACTTC.

This chain connects TRBV13 to TRBJ2-7; 7 bases agree with TRBD1. Germline V gene lookup returns CDR1 PRHDT and CDR2 FYEKMQ (reference sequence). This CDR3 comprises 12 residues. V dropped 3 bases and J dropped 7; count of bases not matched to a gene: 3. In DNA, the CDR3 is TGTGCCAGCAGCTTTTCGACAGGGGAGCAGTACTTC. Protein: CASSFSTGEQYF. The whole variable domain, filled in from reference TRBV13 and TRBJ2-7, reads AAGVIQSPRHLIKEKRETATLKCYPIPRHDTVYWYQQGPGQDPQFLISFYEKMQSDKGSIPDRFSAQQFSDYHSELNMSSLELGDSALYFCASSFSTGEQYFGPGTRLTVT.

V gene TRBV29-1 combines with J gene TRBJ2-7; possible D gene TRBD2, 6 bases. The V end lost 4 bases, the J end lost 7 bases, and 17 bases lay between the germline ends. From germline, CDR1 is SQVTM and CDR2 ANQGSEA. CDR3 size: 13 residues. This CDR3 is CSVVAVGEIEQYF. The CDR3, as DNA: TGCAGCGTTGTAGCGGTGGGGGAAATAGAGCAGTACTTC.

The chain couples TRBV7-9 to TRBJ2-1, with 9 bases identical to TRBD1. The V gene end was trimmed by 8 bases and the J gene end by 7 bases; junction bases not matched to a gene: 21. In germline, CDR1 is SEHNR, CDR2 FQNEAQ (reference sequence). The CDR3 has 18 amino acids. CDR3 sequence reads: CASEILSNGGQGLNEQFF. CDR3 DNA sequence: TGTGCCAGCGAAATACTATCAAACGGGGGACAGGGATTAAATGAGCAGTTCTTC.

This chain uses TRBV5-1 with TRBJ1-1; no definite D call. Per germline, CDR1 SGHRS and CDR2 YFSETQ. The CDR3 spans 15 residues. V was shortened by 2 bases and J by 4 bases, with 15 bases between the two germline ends. The CDR3 nucleotides read TGCGCCAGCAGCTTCCATCGGTTCGCGATCACTGAAGCTTTCTTT. This encodes CASSFHRFAITEAFF. The full variable domain, with the rest looked up from reference TRBV5-1 and TRBJ1-1, is KAGVTQTPRYLIKTRGQQVTLSCSPISGHRSVSWYQQTPGQGLQFLFEYFSETQRNKGNFPGRFSGRQFSNSRSEMNVSTLELGDSALYLCASSFHRFAITEAFFGQGTRLTVV.

In its sample, this clone was seen a few times. The chain is built from TRBV19 and TRBJ1-5; 7 nucleotides align to TRBD1. The CDR3 spans 14 residues. The J segment lost 2 bases and the V segment lost 3 bases, leaving 1 base of the junction unmatched. Germline values: CDR1 LNHDA, CDR2 SQIVND (reference sequence). The CDR3 sequence: CASSIDRGNQPQHF. The CDR3 DNA follows: TGTGCCAGTAGTATTGACAGGGGCAATCAGCCCCAGCATTTT.

The sample holds one count of this clone. The chain recombines TRBV7-9 with TRBJ2-7, with D maybe TRBD2 (5 bases). V lost 5 bases to trimming and J lost 2 bases, with 10 bases between them. Germline V lookup: CDR1 SEHNR, CDR2 FQNEAQ (reference sequence). The CDR3 extends over 13 amino acids. As DNA, the CDR3 is TGTGCCAGCAGCCCAGCGGCAACCTACGAGCAGTACTTC. Residues: CASSPAATYEQYF.